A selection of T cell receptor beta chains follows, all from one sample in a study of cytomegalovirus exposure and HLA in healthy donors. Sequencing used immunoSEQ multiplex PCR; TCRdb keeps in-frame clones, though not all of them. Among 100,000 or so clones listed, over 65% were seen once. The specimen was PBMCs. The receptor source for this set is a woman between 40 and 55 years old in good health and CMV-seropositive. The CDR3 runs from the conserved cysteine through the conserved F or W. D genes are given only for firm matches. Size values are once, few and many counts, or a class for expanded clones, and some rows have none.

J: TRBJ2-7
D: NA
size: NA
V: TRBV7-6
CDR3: CASSKGHIYEQYF
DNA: TGTGCCAGCAGCAAGGGACACATCTACGAGCAGTACTTC

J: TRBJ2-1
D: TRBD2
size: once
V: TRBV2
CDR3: CASTAPGGGSNEQFF
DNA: TGTGCCAGCACCGCACCGGGAGGGGGTAGCAATGAGCAGTTCTTC

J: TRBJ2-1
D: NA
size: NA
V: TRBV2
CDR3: CASSVIVHEQFF
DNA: TGTGCCAGCAGTGTAATCGTCCATGAGCAGTTCTTC

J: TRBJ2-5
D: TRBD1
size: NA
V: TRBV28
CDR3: CASSSGGETQYF
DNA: TGTGCCAGCAGTTCAGGGGGCGAGACCCAGTACTTC

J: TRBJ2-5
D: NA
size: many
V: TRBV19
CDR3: CASSIRGQETQYF
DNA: TGTGCCAGTAGTATTAGAGGGCAAGAGACCCAGTACTTC

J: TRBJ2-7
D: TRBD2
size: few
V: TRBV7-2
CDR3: CASSPSGSSYEQYF
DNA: TGTGCCAGCAGCCCTAGCGGGAGCTCCTACGAGCAGTACTTC

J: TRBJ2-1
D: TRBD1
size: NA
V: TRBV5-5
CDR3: CASSTEAIVTGGHNEQFF
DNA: TGTGCCAGCAGCACTGAAGCCATTGTGACAGGGGGCCACAATGAGCAGTTCTTC

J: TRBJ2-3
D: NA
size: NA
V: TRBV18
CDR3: CASSKGLPTDTQYF
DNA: TGTGCCAGCTCAAAGGGGCTCCCCACAGATACGCAGTATTTT

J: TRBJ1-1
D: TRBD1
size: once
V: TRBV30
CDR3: CAWAGPGQGLVYTEAFF
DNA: TGTGCCTGGGCCGGCCCGGGACAGGGGCTAGTTTACACTGAAGCTTTCTTT

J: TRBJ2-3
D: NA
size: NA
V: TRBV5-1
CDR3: CASSLGPGLLTDTQYF
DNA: TGCGCCAGCAGCTTGGGGCCGGGACTCCTCACAGATACGCAGTATTTT

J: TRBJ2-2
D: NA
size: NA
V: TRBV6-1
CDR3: CASSELSSVVLGELFF
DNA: TGTGCCAGCAGTGAATTATCCTCCGTTGTTTTGGGCGAGCTGTTTTTT

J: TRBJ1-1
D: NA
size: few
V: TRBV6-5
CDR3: CASLNPTGMGTEAFF
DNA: TGTGCCAGCCTCAACCCGACGGGGATGGGAACTGAAGCTTTCTTT

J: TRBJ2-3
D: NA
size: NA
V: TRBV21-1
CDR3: CASHPGGGRTDTQYF
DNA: TGTGCCAGCCATCCCGGGGGGGGCCGAACAGATACGCAGTATTTT

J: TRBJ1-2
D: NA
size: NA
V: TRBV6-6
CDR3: CASSYGVRGYTF
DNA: TGTGCCAGCAGTTATGGAGTGCGGGGCTACACCTTC

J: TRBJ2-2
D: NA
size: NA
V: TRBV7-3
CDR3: CASSLAGTGELFF
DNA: TGTGCCAGCAGCTTGGCGGGGACCGGGGAGCTGTTTTTT

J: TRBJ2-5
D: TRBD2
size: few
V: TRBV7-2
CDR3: CASSPGGGRQTQYF
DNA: TGTGCCAGCAGCCCGGGGGGGGGAAGGCAGACCCAGTACTTC

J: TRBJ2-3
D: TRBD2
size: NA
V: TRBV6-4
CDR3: CASSDSFTSGSTDTQYF
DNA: TGTGCCAGCAGTGACAGTTTCACTAGCGGGAGCACAGATACGCAGTATTTT

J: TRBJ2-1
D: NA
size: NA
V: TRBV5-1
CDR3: CASSYGQDVNEQFF
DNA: TGCGCCAGCAGCTACGGACAAGACGTCAATGAGCAGTTCTTC

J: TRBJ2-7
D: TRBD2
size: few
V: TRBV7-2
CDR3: CASSRSTSGSSYEQYF
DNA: TGTGCCAGCAGCCGATCTACTAGCGGGAGCTCCTACGAGCAGTACTTC

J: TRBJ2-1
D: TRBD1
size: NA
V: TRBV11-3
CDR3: CASSRGQYNEQFF
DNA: TGTGCCAGCAGCCGGGGACAGTACAATGAGCAGTTCTTC

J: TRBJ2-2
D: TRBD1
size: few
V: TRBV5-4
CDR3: CASGQGRNTGELFF
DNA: TGTGCCAGCGGACAGGGGCGGAACACCGGGGAGCTGTTTTTT

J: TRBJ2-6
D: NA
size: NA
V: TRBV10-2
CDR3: CASSIGGSGANVLTF
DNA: TGCGCCAGCAGTATAGGGGGCTCTGGGGCCAACGTCCTGACTTTC

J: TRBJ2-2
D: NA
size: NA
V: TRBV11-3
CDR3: CASSLVTGSTGELFF
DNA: TGTGCCAGCAGCTTAGTTACGGGATCGACCGGGGAGCTGTTTTTT

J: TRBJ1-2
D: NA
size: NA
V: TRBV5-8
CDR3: CASSLVAGDNYGYTF
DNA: TGTGCCAGCAGCTTAGTCGCGGGAGATAACTATGGCTACACCTTC

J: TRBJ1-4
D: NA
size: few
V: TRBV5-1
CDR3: CASSYSGEGEKLFF
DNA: TGCGCCAGCAGCTACTCAGGGGAAGGTGAAAAACTGTTTTTT

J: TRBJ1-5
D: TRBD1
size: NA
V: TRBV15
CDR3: CATSRRTGAADQPQHF
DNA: TGTGCCACCAGCAGACGGACAGGGGCCGCCGACCAGCCCCAGCATTTT

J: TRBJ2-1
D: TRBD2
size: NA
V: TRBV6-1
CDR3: CASSDGLAGVLGPYNEQFF
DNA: TGTGCCAGCAGTGATGGACTAGCGGGAGTCCTAGGTCCCTACAATGAGCAGTTCTTC

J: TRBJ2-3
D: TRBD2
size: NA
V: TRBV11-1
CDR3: CASSPSGLAGDTQYF
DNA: TGTGCCAGCAGCCCCTCGGGACTAGCGGGAGATACGCAGTATTTT

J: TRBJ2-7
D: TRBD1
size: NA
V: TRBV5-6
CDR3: CASTRTGPFYEQYF
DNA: TGTGCCAGCACCCGGACAGGGCCCTTCTACGAGCAGTACTTC

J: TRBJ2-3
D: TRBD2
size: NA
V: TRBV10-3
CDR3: CAISEGGLAGTDTQYF
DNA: TGTGCCATCAGTGAGGGGGGACTAGCGGGCACAGATACGCAGTATTTT

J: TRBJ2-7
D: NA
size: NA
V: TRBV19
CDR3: CASSSTGGLHYEQYF
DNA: TGTGCCAGTAGTTCGACAGGTGGTCTCCACTACGAGCAGTACTTC

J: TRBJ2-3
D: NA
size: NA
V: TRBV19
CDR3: CASSTITGFRADTQYF
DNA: TGTGCCAGTAGTACAATAACAGGCTTCAGGGCAGATACGCAGTATTTT

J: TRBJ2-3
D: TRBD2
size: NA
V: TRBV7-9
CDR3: CASSIPGTRFVDTQYF
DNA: TGTGCCAGCAGCATTCCCGGGACTAGATTTGTAGATACGCAGTATTTT

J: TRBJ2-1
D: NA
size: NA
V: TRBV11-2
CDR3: CASSLVPGERQFF
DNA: TGTGCCAGCAGCTTAGTCCCGGGGGAGCGGCAGTTCTTC

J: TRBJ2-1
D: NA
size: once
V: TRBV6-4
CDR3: CASSYSKDLAYNEQFF
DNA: TGTGCCAGCAGCTACTCTAAGGACCTAGCTTACAATGAGCAGTTCTTC

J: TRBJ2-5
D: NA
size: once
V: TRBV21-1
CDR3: CASSERLAGGLLGETQYF
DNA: TGTGCCAGCAGCGAAAGACTAGCGGGAGGATTATTGGGAGAGACCCAGTACTTC

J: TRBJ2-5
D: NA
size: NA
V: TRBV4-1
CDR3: CASSHPQAWETQYF
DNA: TGCGCCAGCAGCCACCCTCAAGCCTGGGAGACCCAGTACTTC

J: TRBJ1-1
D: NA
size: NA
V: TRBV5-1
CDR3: CASSTLGRANTEAFF
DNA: TGCGCCAGCAGCACCCTGGGCAGGGCGAACACTGAAGCTTTCTTT

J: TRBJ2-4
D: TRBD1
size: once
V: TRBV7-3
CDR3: CASSRTGGAGIQYF
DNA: TGTGCCAGCAGCCGGACAGGGGGCGCAGGCATTCAGTACTTC

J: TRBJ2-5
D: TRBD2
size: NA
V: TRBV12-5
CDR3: CASGPGTSGRWETQYF
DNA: TGTGCTAGTGGTCCAGGGACTAGCGGGAGGTGGGAGACCCAGTACTTC

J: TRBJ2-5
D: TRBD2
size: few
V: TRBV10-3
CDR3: CAIRERLAGQETQYF
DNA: TGTGCCATCAGGGAAAGACTAGCGGGGCAAGAGACCCAGTACTTC

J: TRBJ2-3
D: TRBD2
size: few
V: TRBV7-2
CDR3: CASSSGTSGPDTQYF
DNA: TGTGCCAGCAGTTCCGGGACTAGCGGCCCCGATACGCAGTATTTT

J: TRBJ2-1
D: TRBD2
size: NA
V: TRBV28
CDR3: CASSLPLGRGERDNEQFF
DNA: TGTGCCAGCAGTTTACCCCTTGGTCGGGGGGAGAGGGACAATGAGCAGTTCTTC

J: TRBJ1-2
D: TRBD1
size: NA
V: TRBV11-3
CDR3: CASSQVGDREPGYTF
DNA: TGTGCCAGCAGCCAAGTGGGGGACAGGGAACCTGGCTACACCTTC

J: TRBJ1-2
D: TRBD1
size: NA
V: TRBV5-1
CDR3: CASSFTGGDRGYTF
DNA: TGCGCCAGCAGCTTTACAGGGGGCGATCGGGGCTACACCTTC

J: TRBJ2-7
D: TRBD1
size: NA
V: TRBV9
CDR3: CASSVDGQGYYEQYF
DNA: TGTGCCAGCAGCGTAGACGGACAGGGTTACTACGAGCAGTACTTC

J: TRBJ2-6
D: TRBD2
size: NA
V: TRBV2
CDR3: CASSAEVGLAGAGANVLTF
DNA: TGTGCCAGCAGTGCGGAGGTAGGCCTAGCGGGGGCTGGGGCCAACGTCCTGACTTTC

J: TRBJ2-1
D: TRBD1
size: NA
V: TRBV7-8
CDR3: CASSFHRDSIYNEQFF
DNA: TGTGCCAGCAGCTTTCACCGGGACAGCATTTACAATGAGCAGTTCTTC

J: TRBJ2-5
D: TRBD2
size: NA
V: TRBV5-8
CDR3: CASSLEFRGGETQYF
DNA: TGTGCCAGCAGCTTGGAATTTCGGGGAGGGGAGACCCAGTACTTC